This T cell receptor beta chain came from a study of T cells after yellow fever vaccination. Study-wide results and limits: Post-booster reappearance was seen for most primary-vaccination clones (about 96% CD4, about 90% CD8).

This clonotype was picked up a small number of times. Its antigen remains unidentified. By 5'RACE template switching, TCR cDNA was produced, with a universal primer site and UMIs added in the process. Using its own MiXCR run on the 5' RACE reads, TCRdb lists one record per CDR3 protein. The sample lists around 200,000 distinct CDR3 sequences; 9.5% to 11% were seen once. Per germline, CDR1 MNHEY and CDR2 SVGEGT. The CDR3 covers 14 residues. Trimming removed 6 bases at V and 7 bases at J, with 15 bases between. Sample: CD8+ T cells sorted from PBMCs, taken 15 days after the yellow fever booster vaccination. This clonotype was sampled from a man aged 18 to 29 who received the YFV17D yellow fever vaccine. The rearrangement joins TRBV6-2 or TRBV6-3 to TRBJ2-2; the D call may be TRBD1 or TRBD2 (5 bases each). The CDR3 region is CASSYSRDLGELFF. The CDR3 DNA follows: TGTGCCAGCAGCTATAGCCGGGACCTCGGGGAGCTGTTTTTT.